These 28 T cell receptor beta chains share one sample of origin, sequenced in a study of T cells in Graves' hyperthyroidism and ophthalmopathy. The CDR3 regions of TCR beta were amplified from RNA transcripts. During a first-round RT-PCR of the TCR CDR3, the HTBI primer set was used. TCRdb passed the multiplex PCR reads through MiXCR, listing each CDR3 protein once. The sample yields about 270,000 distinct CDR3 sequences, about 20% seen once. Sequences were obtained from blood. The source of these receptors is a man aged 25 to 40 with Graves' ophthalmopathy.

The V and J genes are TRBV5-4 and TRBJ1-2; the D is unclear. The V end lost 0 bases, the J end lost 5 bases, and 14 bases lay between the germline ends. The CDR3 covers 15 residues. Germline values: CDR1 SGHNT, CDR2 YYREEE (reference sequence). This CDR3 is CASSLASGLAYGYTF. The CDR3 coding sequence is TGTGCCAGCAGCTTGGCGAGCGGATTAGCATATGGCTACACCTTC.

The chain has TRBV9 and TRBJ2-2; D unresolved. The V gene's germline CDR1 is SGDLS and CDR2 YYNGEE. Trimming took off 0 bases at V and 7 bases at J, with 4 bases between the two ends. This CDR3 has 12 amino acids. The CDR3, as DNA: TGTGCCAGCAGCGTAGTGGGCGGGGAGCTGTTTTTT. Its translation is CASSVVGGELFF.

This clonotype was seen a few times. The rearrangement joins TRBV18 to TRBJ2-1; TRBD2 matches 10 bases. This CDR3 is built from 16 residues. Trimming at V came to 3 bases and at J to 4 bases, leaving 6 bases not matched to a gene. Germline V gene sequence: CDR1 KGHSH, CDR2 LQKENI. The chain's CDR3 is CASSPSSGSKYNEQFF. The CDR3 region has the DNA TGTGCCAGCTCACCTTCTAGCGGGAGTAAGTACAATGAGCAGTTCTTC.

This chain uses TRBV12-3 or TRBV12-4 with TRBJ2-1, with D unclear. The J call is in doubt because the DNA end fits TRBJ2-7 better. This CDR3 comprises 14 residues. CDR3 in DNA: TGTGCCAGCAGCCGACGTGGTGGTGACAATGAGCAGTACTTC. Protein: CASSRRGGDNEQYF.

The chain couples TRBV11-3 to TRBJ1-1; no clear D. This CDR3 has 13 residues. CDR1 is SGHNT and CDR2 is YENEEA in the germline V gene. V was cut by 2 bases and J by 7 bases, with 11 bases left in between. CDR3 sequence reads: CASSLNGLGEAFF. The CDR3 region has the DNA TGTGCCAGCAGCTTAAACGGCTTGGGTGAAGCTTTCTTT.

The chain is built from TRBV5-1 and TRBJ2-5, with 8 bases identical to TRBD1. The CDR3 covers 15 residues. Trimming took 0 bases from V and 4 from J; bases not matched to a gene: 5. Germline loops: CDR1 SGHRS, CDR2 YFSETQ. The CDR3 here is CASSLEQTGGETQYF. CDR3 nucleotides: TGCGCCAGCAGCTTGGAACAAACAGGGGGAGAGACCCAGTACTTC.

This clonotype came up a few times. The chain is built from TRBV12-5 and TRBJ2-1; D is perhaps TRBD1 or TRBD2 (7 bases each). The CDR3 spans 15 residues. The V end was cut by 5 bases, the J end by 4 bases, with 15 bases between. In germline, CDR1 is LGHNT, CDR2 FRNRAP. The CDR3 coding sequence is TGTGCTAGTGGTCCGCAGGGGGGGATATACAATGAGCAGTTCTTC. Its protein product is CASGPQGGIYNEQFF.

The CDR3 DNA sequence: TGTGCCAGCAGCGGCCGGACAGGGTTCTCTGGAAACACCATATATTTT. This gives the protein CASSGRTGFSGNTIYF. The V and J genes are TRBV9 and TRBJ1-3; 8 bases match TRBD1. The junction had 5 bases not matched to a gene; V was cut back by 3 bases and J by 0 bases. This CDR3 has 16 amino acids. Germline CDR1 is SGDLS and CDR2 is YYNGEE.

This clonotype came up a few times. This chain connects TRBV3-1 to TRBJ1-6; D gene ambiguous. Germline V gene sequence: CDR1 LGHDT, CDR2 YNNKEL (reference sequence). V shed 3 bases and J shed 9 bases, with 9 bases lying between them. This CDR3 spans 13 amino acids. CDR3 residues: CASSQGIGSPLHF. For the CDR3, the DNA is TGTGCCAGCAGCCAGGGAATTGGTTCACCCCTCCACTTT.

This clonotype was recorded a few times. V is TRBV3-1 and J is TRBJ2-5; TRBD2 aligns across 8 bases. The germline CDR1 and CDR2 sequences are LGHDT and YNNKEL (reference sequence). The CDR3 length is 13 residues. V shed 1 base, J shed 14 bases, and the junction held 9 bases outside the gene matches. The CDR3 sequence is CASSQGVAGGLYF. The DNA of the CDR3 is TGTGCCAGCAGCCAAGGGGTGGCGGGAGGTCTTTACTTC.

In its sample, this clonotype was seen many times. The CDR3 spells CASSEARSGNQPQHF. CDR3 sequence (DNA): TGTGCCAGCAGTGAAGCCCGGTCGGGAAATCAGCCCCAGCATTTT. The chain uses TRBV28 and TRBJ1-5; D is unresolved. V shed 5 bases and J shed 4 bases, with 15 bases lying between them. The germline gives CDR1 MDHEN, CDR2 SYDVKM. The CDR3 is 15 amino acids.

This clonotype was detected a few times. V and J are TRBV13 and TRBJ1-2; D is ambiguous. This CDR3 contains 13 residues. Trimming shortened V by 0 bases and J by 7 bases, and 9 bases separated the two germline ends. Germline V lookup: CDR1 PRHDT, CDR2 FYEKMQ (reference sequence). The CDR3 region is CASSLGPRGGYTF. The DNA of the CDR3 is TGTGCCAGCAGCTTAGGACCCAGAGGTGGCTACACCTTC.

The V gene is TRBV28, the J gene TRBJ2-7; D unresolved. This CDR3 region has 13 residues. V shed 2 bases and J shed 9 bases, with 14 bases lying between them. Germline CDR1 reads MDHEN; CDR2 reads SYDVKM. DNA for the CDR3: TGTGCCAGCAGTTTAGGGCAGCCTCTCGGGCAGTACTTC. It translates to CASSLGQPLGQYF.

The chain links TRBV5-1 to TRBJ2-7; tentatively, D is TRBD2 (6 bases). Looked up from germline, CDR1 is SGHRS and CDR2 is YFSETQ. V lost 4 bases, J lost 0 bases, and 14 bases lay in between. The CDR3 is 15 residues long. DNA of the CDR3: TGCGCCAGCAGCCCTGGGGGGACCAACTCCTACGAGCAGTACTTC. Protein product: CASSPGGTNSYEQYF. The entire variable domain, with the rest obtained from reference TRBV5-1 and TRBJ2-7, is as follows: KAGVTQTPRYLIKTRGQQVTLSCSPISGHRSVSWYQQTPGQGLQFLFEYFSETQRNKGNFPGRFSGRQFSNSRSEMNVSTLELGDSALYLCASSPGGTNSYEQYFGPGTRLTVT.

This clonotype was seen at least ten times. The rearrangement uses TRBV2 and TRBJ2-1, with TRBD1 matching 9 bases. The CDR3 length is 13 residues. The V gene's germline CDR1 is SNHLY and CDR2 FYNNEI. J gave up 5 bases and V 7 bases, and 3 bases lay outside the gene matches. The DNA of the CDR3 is TGTGCCAGCACTTGGACAGGGGACAATGAGCAGTTCTTC. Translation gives CASTWTGDNEQFF.

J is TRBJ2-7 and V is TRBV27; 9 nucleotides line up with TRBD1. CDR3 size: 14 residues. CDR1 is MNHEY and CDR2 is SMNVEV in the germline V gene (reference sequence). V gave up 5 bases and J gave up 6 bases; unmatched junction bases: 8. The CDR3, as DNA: TGTGCCAGCAGTGGGGACAGGGTGTATGGCGAGCAGTACTTC. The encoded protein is CASSGDRVYGEQYF.

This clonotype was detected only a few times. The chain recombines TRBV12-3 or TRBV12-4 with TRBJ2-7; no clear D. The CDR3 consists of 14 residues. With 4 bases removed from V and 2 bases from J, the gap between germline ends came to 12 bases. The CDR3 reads CASSYTPGPYEQYF. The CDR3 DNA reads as TGTGCCAGCAGTTATACCCCCGGCCCCTACGAGCAGTACTTC.

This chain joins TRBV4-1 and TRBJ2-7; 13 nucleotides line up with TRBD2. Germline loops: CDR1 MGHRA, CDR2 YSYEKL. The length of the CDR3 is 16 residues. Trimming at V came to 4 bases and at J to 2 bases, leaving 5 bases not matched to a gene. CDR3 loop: CASSLGGLAGTYEQYF. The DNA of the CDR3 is TGCGCCAGCAGCCTCGGGGGACTAGCGGGAACCTACGAGCAGTACTTC.

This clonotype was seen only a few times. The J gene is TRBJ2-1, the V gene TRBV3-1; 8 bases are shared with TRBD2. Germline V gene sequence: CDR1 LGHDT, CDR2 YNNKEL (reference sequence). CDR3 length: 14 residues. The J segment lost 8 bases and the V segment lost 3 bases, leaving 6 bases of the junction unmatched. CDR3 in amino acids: CASSQGAGVDEQFF. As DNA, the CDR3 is TGTGCCAGCAGCCAGGGAGCGGGAGTTGATGAGCAGTTCTTC.

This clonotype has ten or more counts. The CDR3 DNA follows: TGTGCCACCAGCAGGGACCAGGGGGCGGGAAACACTGAAGCTTTCTTT. Translated, it gives CATSRDQGAGNTEAFF. V is TRBV15 and J is TRBJ1-1, with TRBD1 matching over 8 bases. The CDR3 loop spans 16 amino acids. Germline V lookup: CDR1 LNHNV, CDR2 YYDKDF (reference sequence). V dropped 3 bases and J dropped 2; count of bases not matched to a gene: 8.

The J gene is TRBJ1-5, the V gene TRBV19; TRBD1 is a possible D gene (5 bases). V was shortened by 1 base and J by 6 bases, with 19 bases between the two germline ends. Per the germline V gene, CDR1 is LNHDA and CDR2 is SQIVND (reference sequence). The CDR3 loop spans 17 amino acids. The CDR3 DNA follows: TGTGCCAGTAGTATAGGGGGTCGAACAGGTCTTGCTCAGCCCCAGCATTTT. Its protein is CASSIGGRTGLAQPQHF.

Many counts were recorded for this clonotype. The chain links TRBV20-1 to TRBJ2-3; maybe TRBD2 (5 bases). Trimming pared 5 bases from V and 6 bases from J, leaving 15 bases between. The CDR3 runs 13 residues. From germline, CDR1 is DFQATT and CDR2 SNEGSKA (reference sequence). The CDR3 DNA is TGCAGTGCTGCAAAATCGGGCGGGGATACGCAGTATTTT. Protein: CSAAKSGGDTQYF.

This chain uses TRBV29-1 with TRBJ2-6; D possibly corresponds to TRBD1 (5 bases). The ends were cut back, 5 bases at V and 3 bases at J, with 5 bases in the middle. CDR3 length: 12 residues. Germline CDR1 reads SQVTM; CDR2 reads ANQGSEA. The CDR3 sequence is CSVQGGANVLTF. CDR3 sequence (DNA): TGCAGCGTTCAGGGTGGGGCCAACGTCCTGACTTTC.

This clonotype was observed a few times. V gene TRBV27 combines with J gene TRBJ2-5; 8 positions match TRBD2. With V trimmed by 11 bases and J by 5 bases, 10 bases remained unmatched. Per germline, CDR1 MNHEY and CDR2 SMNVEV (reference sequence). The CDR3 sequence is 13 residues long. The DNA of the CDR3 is TGTGCCTCCCGGGCGGGAGGAGGGGAGACCCAGTACTTC. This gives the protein CASRAGGGETQYF.

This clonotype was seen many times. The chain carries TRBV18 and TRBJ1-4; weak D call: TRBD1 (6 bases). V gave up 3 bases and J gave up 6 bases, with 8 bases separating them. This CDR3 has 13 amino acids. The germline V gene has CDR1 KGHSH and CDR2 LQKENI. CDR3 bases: TGTGCCAGCTCACCGCGGACAGATGAAAAACTGTTTTTT. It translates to CASSPRTDEKLFF. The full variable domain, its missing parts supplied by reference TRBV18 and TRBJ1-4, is NAGVMQNPRHLVRRRGQEARLRCSPMKGHSHVYWYRQLPEEGLKFMVYLQKENIIDESGMPKERFSAEFPKEGPSILRIQQVVRGDSAAYFCASSPRTDEKLFFGSGTQLSVL.

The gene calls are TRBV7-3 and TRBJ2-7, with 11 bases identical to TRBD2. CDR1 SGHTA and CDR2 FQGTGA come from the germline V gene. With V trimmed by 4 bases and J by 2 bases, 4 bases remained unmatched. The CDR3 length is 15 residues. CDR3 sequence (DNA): TGTGCCAGCAGCTACGTACTAGCGGGGGCCTACGAGCAGTACTTC. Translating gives CASSYVLAGAYEQYF. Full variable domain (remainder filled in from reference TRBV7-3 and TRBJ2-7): GAGVSQTPSNKVTEKGKYVELRCDPISGHTALYWYRQSLGQGPEFLIYFQGTGAADDSGLPNDRFFAVRPEGSVSTLKIQRTERGDSAVYLCASSYVLAGAYEQYFGPGTRLTVT.

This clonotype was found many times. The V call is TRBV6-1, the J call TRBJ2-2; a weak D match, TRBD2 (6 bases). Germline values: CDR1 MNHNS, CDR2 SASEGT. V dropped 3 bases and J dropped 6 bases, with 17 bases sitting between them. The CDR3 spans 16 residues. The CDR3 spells CASSDRRVLSPGELFF. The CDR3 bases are TGTGCCAGCAGTGACAGGAGGGTGTTGAGTCCCGGGGAGCTGTTTTTT.

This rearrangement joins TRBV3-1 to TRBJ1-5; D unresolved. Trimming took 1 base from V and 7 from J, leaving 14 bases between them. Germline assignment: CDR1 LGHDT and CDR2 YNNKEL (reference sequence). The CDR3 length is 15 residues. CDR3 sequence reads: CASSQGKGKVQPQHF. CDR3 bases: TGTGCCAGCAGCCAAGGAAAAGGAAAGGTCCAGCCCCAGCATTTT.